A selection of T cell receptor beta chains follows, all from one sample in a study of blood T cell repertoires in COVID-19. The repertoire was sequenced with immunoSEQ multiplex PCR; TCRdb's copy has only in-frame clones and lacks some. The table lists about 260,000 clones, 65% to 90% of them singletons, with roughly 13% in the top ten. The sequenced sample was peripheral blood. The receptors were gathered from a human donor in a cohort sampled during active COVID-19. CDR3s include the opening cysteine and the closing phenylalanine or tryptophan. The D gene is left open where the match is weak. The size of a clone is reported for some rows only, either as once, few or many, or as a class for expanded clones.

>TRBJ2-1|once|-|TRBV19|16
CASSIDQTSSYNEQFF
TGTGCCAGTAGTATAGATCAGACTAGCTCCTACAATGAGCAGTTCTTC
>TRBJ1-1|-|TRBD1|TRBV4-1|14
CASSLGQMNTEAFF
TGCGCCAGCAGCCTGGGACAGATGAACACTGAAGCTTTCTTT
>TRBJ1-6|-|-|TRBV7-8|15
CASSLEFGGFSPLHF
TGTGCCAGCAGCTTAGAATTCGGAGGATTTTCACCCCTCCACTTT
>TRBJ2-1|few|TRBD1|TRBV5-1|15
CASSLVGQEYNEQFF
TGCGCCAGCAGCTTGGTGGGACAGGAGTACAATGAGCAGTTCTTC
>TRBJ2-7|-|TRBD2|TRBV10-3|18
CAISVDQPGLAGVGEQYF
TGTGCCATCAGTGTAGATCAACCGGGACTAGCGGGAGTTGGGGAGCAGTACTTC
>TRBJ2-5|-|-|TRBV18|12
CASSSGRETQYF
TGTGCCAGCTCTTCGGGTCGGGAGACCCAGTACTTC
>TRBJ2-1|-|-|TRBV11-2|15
CASSLTRSSYNEQFF
TGTGCCAGCAGCTTAACGAGGAGCTCCTACAATGAGCAGTTCTTC
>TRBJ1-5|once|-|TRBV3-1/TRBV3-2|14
CASSQEGGGRPQHF
TGTGCCAGCAGCCAAGAAGGCGGGGGACGGCCCCAGCATTTT
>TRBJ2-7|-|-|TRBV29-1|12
CSVVEGSNEQYF
TGCAGCGTTGTGGAGGGGTCCAACGAGCAGTACTTC
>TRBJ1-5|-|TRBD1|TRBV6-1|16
CASSAGTGGSEQPQHF
TGTGCCAGCAGTGCGGGGACAGGGGGCTCGGAGCAGCCCCAGCATTTT
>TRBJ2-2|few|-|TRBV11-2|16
CASSLETASVTGELFF
TGTGCCAGCAGCTTAGAGACAGCAAGTGTGACCGGGGAGCTGTTTTTT
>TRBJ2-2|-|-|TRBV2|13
CASRGLRTGELFF
TGTGCCAGCAGAGGACTTCGCACCGGGGAGCTGTTTTTT
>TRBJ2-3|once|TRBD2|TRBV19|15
CASRGTSGTLDTQYF
TGTGCCAGCCGTGGGACTAGCGGGACTCTAGATACGCAGTATTTT
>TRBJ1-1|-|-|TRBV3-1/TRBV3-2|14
CASSQEIGRVEAFF
TGTGCCAGCAGCCAAGAGATCGGCAGGGTTGAAGCTTTCTTT
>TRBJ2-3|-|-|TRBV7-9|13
CASSQGEVDTQYF
TGTGCCAGCAGCCAGGGGGAGGTAGATACGCAGTATTTT
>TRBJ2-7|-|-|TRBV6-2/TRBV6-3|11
CASSDTYEQYF
TGTGCCAGCAGTGATACTTACGAGCAGTACTTC
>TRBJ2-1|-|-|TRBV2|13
CASRLDSYNEQFF
TGTGCCAGCAGGCTCGACAGTTACAATGAGCAGTTCTTC
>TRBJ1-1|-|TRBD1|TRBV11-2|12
CASSLVTGEAFF
TGTGCCAGCAGCTTAGTGACAGGGGAAGCTTTCTTT
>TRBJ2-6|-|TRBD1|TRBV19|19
CASSTGWGQGNPGANVLTF
TGTGCCAGTAGTACAGGGTGGGGACAGGGGAATCCTGGGGCCAACGTCCTGACTTTC
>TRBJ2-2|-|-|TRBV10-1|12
CASSGGTGELFF
TGCGCCAGCAGTGGCGGGACCGGGGAGCTGTTTTTT
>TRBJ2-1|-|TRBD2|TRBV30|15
CAQKMLAGVRSEQFF
TGTGCCCAAAAGATGTTGGCGGGAGTTAGGAGTGAGCAGTTCTTC
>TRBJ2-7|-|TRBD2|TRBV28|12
CASSLLADEQYF
TGTGCCAGCAGTTTGCTAGCGGACGAGCAGTACTTC
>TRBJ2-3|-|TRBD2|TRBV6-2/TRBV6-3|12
CASSSLAGANYF
TGTGCCAGCAGTTCACTAGCGGGAGCTAACTATTTT
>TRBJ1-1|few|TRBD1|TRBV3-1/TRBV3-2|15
CASSQAHRGSTEAFF
TGTGCCAGCAGTCAGGCTCACAGGGGATCCACTGAAGCTTTCTTT
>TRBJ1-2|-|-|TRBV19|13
CASSANRLSGYTF
TGTGCCAGTAGTGCAAACAGGTTGAGTGGCTACACCTTC
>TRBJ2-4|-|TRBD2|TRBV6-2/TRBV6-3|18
CASSSGTSGFRAKNIQYF
TGTGCCAGCAGTTCCGGGACTAGCGGATTTCGAGCCAAAAACATTCAGTACTTC
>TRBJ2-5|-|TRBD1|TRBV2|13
CASSLDRVETQYF
TGTGCCAGCAGCTTAGACAGGGTGGAGACCCAGTACTTC
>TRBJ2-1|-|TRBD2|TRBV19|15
CASSRPGREGNEQFF
TGTGCCAGTAGTAGGCCGGGGAGGGAGGGCAATGAGCAGTTCTTC
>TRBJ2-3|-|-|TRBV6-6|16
CASSYYPAQITDTQYF
TGTGCCAGCAGTTACTACCCAGCGCAAATCACAGATACGCAGTATTTT
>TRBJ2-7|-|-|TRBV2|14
CASSLSLAGAISFF
TGTGCCAGCAGTCTAAGCCTGGCGGGGGCCATTTCCTTCTTC
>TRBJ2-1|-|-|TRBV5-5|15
CASFPSGYSYNEQFF
TGTGCCAGCTTCCCTTCAGGGTACTCCTACAATGAGCAGTTCTTC
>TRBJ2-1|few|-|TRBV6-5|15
CASIKDRLAYNEQFF
TGTGCCAGCATCAAAGACAGGTTGGCCTACAATGAGCAGTTCTTC
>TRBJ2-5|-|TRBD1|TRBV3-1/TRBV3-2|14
CASSQGQGGETQYF
TGTGCCAGCAGCCAGGGACAGGGTGGTGAGACCCAGTACTTC
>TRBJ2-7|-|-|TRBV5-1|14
CASSFWTDTYEQYF
TGCGCCAGCAGCTTTTGGACAGATACCTACGAGCAGTACTTC
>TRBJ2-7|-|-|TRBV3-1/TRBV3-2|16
CASSQGGTGPHYEQYF
TGTGCCAGCAGCCAAGGTGGAACAGGGCCTCACTACGAGCAGTACTTC
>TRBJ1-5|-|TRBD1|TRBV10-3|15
CAISRGQEGNQPQHF
TGTGCCATCTCCAGGGGGCAGGAAGGCAATCAGCCCCAGCATTTT
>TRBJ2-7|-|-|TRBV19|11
CASSISGHVGF
TGTGCCAGTAGTATCTCGGGACATGTGGGCTTC
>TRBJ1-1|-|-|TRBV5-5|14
CASSLAQSDSRAFF
TGTGCCAGCAGCTTGGCCCAATCGGACAGTAGGGCTTTCTTT
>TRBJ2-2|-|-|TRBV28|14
CASSLSVRTGELFF
TGTGCCAGCAGTTTATCAGTGAGGACCGGGGAGCTGTTTTTT
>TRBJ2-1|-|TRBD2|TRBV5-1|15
CASSITSGSFTEQFF
TGCGCCAGCAGCATAACTAGCGGGAGTTTCACTGAGCAGTTCTTC
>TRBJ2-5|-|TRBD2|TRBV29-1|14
CSVKWGGPKETQYF
TGCAGCGTAAAATGGGGGGGACCGAAAGAGACCCAGTACTTC
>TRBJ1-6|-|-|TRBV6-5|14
CASSYADGNSPLHF
TGTGCCAGCAGTTACGCCGACGGGAATTCACCCCTCCACTTT
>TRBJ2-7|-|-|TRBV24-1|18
CATECYELRGHFSYEQYF
TGTGCCACCGAATGTTATGAGTTGAGAGGGCACTTTTCCTACGAGCAGTACTTC
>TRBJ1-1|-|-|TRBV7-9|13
CASSLATSAEAFF
TGTGCCAGCAGCTTAGCGACCAGCGCTGAAGCTTTCTTT
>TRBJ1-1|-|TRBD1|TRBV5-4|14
CASSRRDRDSEAFF
TGTGCCAGCAGCCGGCGGGACAGGGATAGTGAAGCTTTCTTT
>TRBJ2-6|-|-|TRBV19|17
CASSTQGIVSGANVLTF
TGTGCCAGTAGTACCCAGGGGATAGTGTCTGGGGCCAACGTCCTGACTTTC
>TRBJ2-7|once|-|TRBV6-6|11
CASIRGYEQYF
TGTGCCAGCATTAGGGGGTACGAGCAGTACTTC
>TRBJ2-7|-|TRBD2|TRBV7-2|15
CASSLGPGLAYEQYF
TGTGCCAGCAGCTTAGGCCCGGGACTAGCATACGAGCAGTACTTC
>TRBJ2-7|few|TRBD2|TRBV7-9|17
CASSPLSGTSASYEQYF
TGTGCCAGCAGCCCACTGTCCGGGACTAGCGCCTCCTACGAGCAGTACTTC